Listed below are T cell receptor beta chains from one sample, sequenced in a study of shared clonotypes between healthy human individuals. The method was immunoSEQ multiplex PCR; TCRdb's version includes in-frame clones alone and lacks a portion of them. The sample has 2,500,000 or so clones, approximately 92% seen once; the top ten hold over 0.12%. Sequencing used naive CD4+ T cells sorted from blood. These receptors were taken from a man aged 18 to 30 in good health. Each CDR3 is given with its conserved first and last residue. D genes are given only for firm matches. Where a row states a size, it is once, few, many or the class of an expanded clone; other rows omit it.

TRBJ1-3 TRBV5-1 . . CASSVQGPGNTIYF TGCGCCAGCAGCGTGCAGGGACCAGGAAACACCATATATTTT
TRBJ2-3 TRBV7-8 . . CASSSEVPGRFSTDTQYF TGTGCCAGCAGCTCAGAGGTCCCGGGCCGATTCTCCACAGATACGCAGTATTTT
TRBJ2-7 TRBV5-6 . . CASSLGIGVRGEQYF TGTGCCAGCAGCTTGGGTATCGGGGTTCGGGGCGAGCAGTACTTC
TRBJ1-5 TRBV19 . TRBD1 CASSIATGGNQPQHF TGTGCCAGTAGTATCGCCACAGGGGGGAATCAGCCCCAGCATTTT
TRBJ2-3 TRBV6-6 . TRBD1 CASSSQGDSTDTQYF TGTGCCAGCAGTTCCCAGGGGGACAGCACAGATACGCAGTATTTT
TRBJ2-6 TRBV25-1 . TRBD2 CASSEYIGGSGANVLTF TGTGCCAGCAGTGAATATATCGGGGGGTCTGGGGCCAACGTCCTGACTTTC
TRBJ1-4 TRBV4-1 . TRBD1 CASSRTGGGEKLFF TGCGCCAGCAGCCGTACAGGGGGGGGTGAAAAACTGTTTTTT
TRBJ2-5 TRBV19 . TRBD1 CASSRQGARETQYF TGTGCCAGTAGTAGACAGGGGGCAAGGGAGACCCAGTACTTC
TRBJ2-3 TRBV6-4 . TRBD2 CASSDSASGKGALSRYTQYF TGTGCCAGCAGTGACTCGGCTAGCGGGAAAGGGGCGCTAAGCCGTTATACGCAGTATTTT
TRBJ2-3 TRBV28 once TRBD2 CASSLGELSGGTDTQYF TGTGCCAGCAGTTTAGGGGAGTTGAGCGGGGGCACAGATACGCAGTATTTT
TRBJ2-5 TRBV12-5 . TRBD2 CASGLFRWEGPETQYF TGTGCTAGTGGTTTGTTCCGGTGGGAGGGCCCGGAGACCCAGTACTTC
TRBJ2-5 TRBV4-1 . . CASSLGPNLPETQYF TGCGCCAGCAGCCTCGGACCCAACCTCCCGGAGACCCAGTACTTC
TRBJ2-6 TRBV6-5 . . CASAHESGGANVLTF TGTGCCAGCGCACACGAATCCGGGGGGGCCAACGTCCTGACTTTC
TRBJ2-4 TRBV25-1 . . CASRPPGVRNIQYF TGTGCCAGCAGGCCCCCAGGGGTTAGAAACATTCAGTACTTC
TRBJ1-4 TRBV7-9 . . CASSLGSPADEKLFF TGTGCCAGCAGCTTAGGCAGCCCAGCAGATGAAAAACTGTTTTTT
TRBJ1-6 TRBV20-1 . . CSATREALHF TGCAGTGCTACCAGGGAGGCCCTCCACTTT
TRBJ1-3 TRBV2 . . CASSETGSGNTIYF TGTGCCAGCAGTGAGACAGGCTCTGGAAACACCATATATTTT
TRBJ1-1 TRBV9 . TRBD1 CASSVFTGANTEAFF TGTGCCAGCAGCGTTTTCACAGGGGCGAACACTGAAGCTTTCTTT
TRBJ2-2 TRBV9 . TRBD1 CASSVGGRGHFGELFF TGTGCCAGCAGCGTAGGTGGCAGGGGGCATTTCGGGGAGCTGTTTTTT
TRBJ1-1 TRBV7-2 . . CASSFVIGNTEAFF TGTGCCAGCAGCTTCGTGATAGGAAATACTGAAGCTTTCTTT
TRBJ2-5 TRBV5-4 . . CASKPSKQQETQYF TGTGCCAGCAAGCCTTCGAAGCAGCAAGAGACCCAGTACTTC
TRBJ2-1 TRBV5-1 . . CASSTEGLQYNEQFF TGCGCCAGCAGCACAGAAGGGCTTCAGTACAATGAGCAGTTCTTC
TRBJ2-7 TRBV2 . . CASSASGIPYEQYF TGTGCCAGCAGTGCATCCGGGATCCCCTACGAGCAGTACTTC
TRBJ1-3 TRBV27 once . CASSFREGNTIYF TGTGCCAGCAGTTTTCGAGAAGGAAACACCATATATTTT
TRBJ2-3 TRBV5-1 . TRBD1 CASSWGDRGGTDTQYF TGCGCCAGCAGCTGGGGGGACAGGGGAGGCACAGATACGCAGTATTTT
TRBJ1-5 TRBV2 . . CASSAQMGASQPQHF TGTGCCAGCAGCGCTCAAATGGGGGCTAGTCAGCCCCAGCATTTT
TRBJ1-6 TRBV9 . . CASSLEGENSPLHF TGTGCCAGCAGCCTGGAGGGAGAAAATTCACCCCTCCACTTT
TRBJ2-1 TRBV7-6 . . CASSLLASYNEQFF TGTGCCAGCAGCTTGCTAGCTTCCTACAATGAGCAGTTCTTC
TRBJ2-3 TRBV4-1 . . CASSRPEPGRSTDTQYF TGCGCCAGCAGCCGCCCGGAGCCGGGGCGGAGCACAGATACGCAGTATTTT
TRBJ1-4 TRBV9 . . CASSVSPLGATNEKLFF TGTGCCAGCAGCGTATCCCCCCTGGGGGCAACTAATGAAAAACTGTTTTTT
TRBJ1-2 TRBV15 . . CATSRDPNYGYTF TGTGCCACCAGCAGAGATCCTAACTATGGCTACACCTTC
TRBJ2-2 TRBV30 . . CAWSWQLTGELFF TGTGCCTGGAGTTGGCAGCTGACCGGGGAGCTGTTTTTT
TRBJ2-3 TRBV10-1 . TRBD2 CASSSGRGTDTQYF TGCGCCAGCAGTAGCGGGAGGGGAACAGATACGCAGTATTTT
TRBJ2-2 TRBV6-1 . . CASRDLLRATGELFF TGTGCCAGCAGGGACCTACTTCGGGCTACCGGGGAGCTGTTTTTT
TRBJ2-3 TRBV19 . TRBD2 CASSLGTSGRSDTQYF TGTGCCAGTAGTCTAGGTACTAGCGGGAGATCAGATACGCAGTATTTT
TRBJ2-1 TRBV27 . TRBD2 CASSLKSRGLAFINEQFF TGTGCCAGCAGTTTAAAGAGTCGGGGACTAGCGTTTATCAATGAGCAGTTCTTC
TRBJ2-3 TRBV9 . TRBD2 CASSVAGGGPGTDTQYF TGTGCCAGCAGCGTAGCCGGGGGGGGGCCGGGCACAGATACGCAGTATTTT
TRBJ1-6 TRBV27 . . CASSHDRKSPLHF TGTGCCAGCAGTCACGACAGGAAATCACCCCTCCACTTT
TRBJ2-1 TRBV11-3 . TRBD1 CASSQGTGWDEQFF TGTGCCAGCAGCCAAGGGACAGGGTGGGATGAGCAGTTCTTC
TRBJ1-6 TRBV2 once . CASSEAWVLDSPLHF TGTGCCAGCAGTGAAGCTTGGGTGTTGGATTCACCCCTCCACTTT